The 25 T cell receptor beta chains below all came from one sample that was sequenced in a study of blood T cell repertoires in COVID-19. Libraries were prepared by immunoSEQ multiplex PCR; TCRdb keeps only in-frame clonotypes and omits some of them. The table has 85,000 to 90,000 clones, around 87% seen once. Material: peripheral blood. These receptors came from a human donor in a cohort sampled during active COVID-19.

The rearrangement links TRBV6-5 to TRBJ2-1; the match to TRBD1 covers 8 bases. In germline, CDR1 is MNHEY, CDR2 SVGAGI. There are 14 residues in the CDR3. V gave up 8 bases and J gave up 0 bases; unmatched junction bases: 3. The CDR3 region has the DNA TGTGCCAGCCGGGACAGGTACTCCTACAATGAGCAGTTCTTC. Amino acid sequence: CASRDRYSYNEQFF.

The chain carries TRBV7-9 and TRBJ1-2; TRBD1 might be the D (6 bases). V shed 6 bases and J shed 6 bases, with 17 bases lying between them. The CDR3 extends over 14 amino acids. The V gene's germline CDR1 is SEHNR and CDR2 FQNEAQ (reference sequence). The CDR3 is CASRSGQLGNGYTF. DNA of the CDR3: TGTGCCAGCAGATCCGGACAGCTGGGGAATGGCTACACCTTC.

This chain joins TRBV7-9 and TRBJ2-1, with TRBD2 identical over 9 bases. The CDR3 runs to 18 residues. Trimming removed 1 base from V and 7 bases from J; junction bases left unmatched: 14. Germline V gene lookup returns CDR1 SEHNR and CDR2 FQNEAQ (reference sequence). In DNA, the CDR3 is TGTGCCAGCAGCTTAGAAGTCGGGGTTAGCGGGAGCAGGAATGAGCAGTTCTTC. Protein sequence: CASSLEVGVSGSRNEQFF.

The rearrangement joins TRBV20-1 to TRBJ2-1; 7 bases are a match to TRBD2. Germline V gene data show CDR1 as DFQATT and CDR2 as SNEGSKA (reference sequence). This CDR3 contains 13 residues. V gave up 3 bases and J gave up 6 bases; unmatched junction bases: 5. The CDR3 sequence is CSASSLAGNEQFF. The CDR3 coding sequence is TGCAGTGCTAGTAGTTTAGCGGGCAATGAGCAGTTCTTC.

The rearrangement uses TRBV11-1 and TRBJ2-7, with 9 bases matching TRBD2. The CDR3 consists of 16 residues. The germline CDR1 and CDR2 sequences are SGHAT and FQDESV (reference sequence). V lost 5 bases to trimming and J lost 3 bases; unmatched junction nucleotides: 11. The CDR3 nucleotides read TGTGCCAGCAGCCCCTCAGGAGCGGGAGGTCTCTACGAGCAGTACTTC. Protein sequence: CASSPSGAGGLYEQYF.

The chain couples TRBV11-3 to TRBJ2-1; TRBD2 matches at 10 bases. Per the germline V gene, CDR1 is SGHNT and CDR2 is YENEEA. V was pared by 1 base and J by 6 bases, with 3 bases of the junction left unmatched. The CDR3 has 15 amino acids. The CDR3 region has the DNA TGTGCCAGCAGCTTAGGACTAGCGGGCTCCAATGAGCAGTTCTTC. Translating gives CASSLGLAGSNEQFF. The whole variable domain, filled in from reference TRBV11-3 and TRBJ2-1, reads EAGVVQSPRYKIIEKKQPVAFWCNPISGHNTLYWYLQNLGQGPELLIRYENEEAVDDSQLPKDRFSAERLKGVDSTLKIQPAELGDSAVYLCASSLGLAGSNEQFFGPGTRLTVL.

This chain joins TRBV10-3 and TRBJ2-1; the D gene is possibly TRBD2 (6 bases). The CDR3 totals 13 residues. Trimming stripped 2 bases from V and 10 bases from J, with 12 bases between. Germline V gene lookup returns CDR1 ENHRY and CDR2 SYGVKD. The CDR3 region has the DNA TGTGCCATCAGTGAGCCGGAGGGAGTGGAGCAGTTCTTC. Protein product: CAISEPEGVEQFF.

The chain combines TRBV10-3 with TRBJ1-5, with 8 bases fitting TRBD1. The germline V gene encodes CDR1 ENHRY and CDR2 SYGVKD. The junction had 14 bases not matched to a gene; V was cut back by 10 bases and J by 0 bases. CDR3 size: 17 residues. The CDR3 protein is CATASGTGLYSNQPQHF. In nucleotides, the CDR3 is TGTGCCACCGCCTCCGGGACAGGTCTCTATAGCAATCAGCCCCAGCATTTT.

CDR3 region: CASSFRQGRAFF. Here the CDR3 DNA reads TGTGCCAGCAGTTTTAGACAGGGCAGAGCTTTCTTT. V usage is TRBV27 and J usage is TRBJ1-1; 7 bases align to TRBD1. This CDR3 has 12 residues. J was trimmed by 10 bases and V by 3 bases; bases with no gene match: 5. Germline V gene sequence: CDR1 MNHEY, CDR2 SMNVEV (reference sequence).

This clone was seen once. This chain joins TRBV24-1 and TRBJ2-3; 8 nucleotides line up with TRBD2. J was trimmed by 6 bases and V by 4 bases; bases with no gene match: 17. The germline V gene has CDR1 KGHDR and CDR2 SFDVKD. The length of the CDR3 is 18 residues. CDR3 nucleotides: TGTGCCACCAGTGACCTGTCGGCGAGCGGGAGTTTATTGGATACGCAGTATTTT. This encodes CATSDLSASGSLLDTQYF.

The chain recombines TRBV30 with TRBJ1-3; TRBD1 aligns across 7 bases. Germline assignment: CDR1 GTSNPN and CDR2 SVGIG (reference sequence). The CDR3 sequence is 16 residues long. J gave up 0 bases and V 1 base, and 6 bases lay outside the gene matches. Here the CDR3 DNA reads TGTGCCTGGAGTGCTACAGGGGCTGACTCTGGAAACACCATATATTTT. This codes for CAWSATGADSGNTIYF.

This clone has more than one count but fewer than ten. The rearrangement links TRBV10-1 to TRBJ2-2; 9 bases agree with TRBD1. The CDR3 consists of 14 residues. CDR1 is WNHNN, CDR2 SYGVQD, per germline (reference sequence). V lost 6 bases to trimming and J lost 6 bases; unmatched junction nucleotides: 5. As DNA, the CDR3 is TGCGCCAGCAGCCGGGACAGGGTCTCCGGGGAGCTGTTTTTT. Translating it yields CASSRDRVSGELFF.

The V and J genes are TRBV7-9 and TRBJ2-1, with D tentatively TRBD2 (6 bases). CDR1 is SEHNR, CDR2 FQNEAQ, per germline (reference sequence). Trimming took 5 bases from V and 1 from J, leaving 15 bases between them. The CDR3 totals 16 residues. The CDR3: CASSPRLVGSYNEQFF. The CDR3 region has the DNA TGTGCCAGCAGCCCCCGACTAGTGGGGTCCTACAATGAGCAGTTCTTC.

The chain carries TRBV3-1 (or the pseudogene TRBV3-2) and TRBJ2-5, with TRBD2 matching 9 bases. This CDR3 contains 15 residues. The V gene's germline CDR1 is LGHDT and CDR2 YNNKEL (reference sequence). The ends lost 4 bases at V and 6 bases at J; junction bases unmatched: 9. The DNA for the CDR3 is TGTGCCAGCAGCCCCTTAGCGGGAGTCGGGAAGACCCAGTACTTC. This gives the protein CASSPLAGVGKTQYF.

This sequence joins TRBV19 and TRBJ2-7, with TRBD2 matching 14 bases. In germline, CDR1 is LNHDA, CDR2 SQIVND (reference sequence). The trim removed 5 bases at V and 2 bases at J, leaving 5 bases unmatched. There are 16 residues in the CDR3. The CDR3 nucleotides are TGTGCCAGTAGTCCGGGGACTAGCGGGAGTCCCTACGAGCAGTACTTC. Its protein is CASSPGTSGSPYEQYF.

The V gene is TRBV5-6, the J gene TRBJ1-5; 12 bases are a match to TRBD1. The CDR3 contains 17 residues. Germline CDR1 and CDR2: SGHDT and YYEEEE. With 2 bases clipped from V and 4 bases from J, the junction kept 7 bases outside the gene matches. For the CDR3, the DNA is TGTGCCAGCAGCTTTGGGGGACAGGGGGCTTGGAATCAGCCCCAGCATTTT. Its translation: CASSFGGQGAWNQPQHF.

This clone was observed a handful of times. V gene TRBV6-2 or TRBV6-3 combines with J gene TRBJ1-5; TRBD1 matches 9 bases. Germline V gives CDR1 MNHEY, CDR2 SVGEGT. J was trimmed by 6 bases and V by 5 bases; bases with no gene match: 2. The CDR3 covers 13 residues. CDR3 DNA: TGTGCCAGCAGTGCGGACAGGGGTCAGCCCCAGCATTTT. The encoded protein is CASSADRGQPQHF.

The chain joins TRBV10-2 to TRBJ1-2; D gene ambiguous. With 4 bases removed from V and 2 bases from J, the gap between germline ends came to 11 bases. The CDR3 is 14 residues long. The germline gives CDR1 WSHSY, CDR2 SAAADI. The CDR3 reads CASSVGGWNYGYTF. CDR3 bases: TGCGCCAGCAGTGTAGGAGGCTGGAACTATGGCTACACCTTC.

The V and J genes are TRBV18 and TRBJ2-5; 9 bases agree with TRBD2. The CDR3 runs 14 residues. The germline V gene has CDR1 KGHSH and CDR2 LQKENI. After removal of 5 bases from V and 4 bases from J, the junction contained 5 bases not matched to a gene. The CDR3 nucleotides are TGTGCCAGCTCAAACTCAGCGGGAGGAGAGACCCAGTACTTC. Translated, it gives CASSNSAGGETQYF.

As regards this clone: The same CDR3 also results from other DNA sequences found in this sample. This chain links TRBV5-1 with TRBJ2-2; maybe TRBD2 (6 bases). Germline CDR1 and CDR2: SGHRS and YFSETQ. The CDR3 spans 15 residues. The V end lost 4 bases, the J end lost 0 bases, and 10 bases lay between the germline ends. CDR3: CASSPGGTNTGELFF. The CDR3 bases are TGCGCCAGCAGCCCGGGCGGGACGAACACCGGGGAGCTGTTTTTT.

The V gene is TRBV27, the J gene TRBJ2-5; 8 nucleotides match TRBD1. J gave up 5 bases and V 8 bases, and 13 bases lay outside the gene matches. Germline lookup yields CDR1 MNHEY and CDR2 SMNVEV (reference sequence). The CDR3 sequence is 15 residues long. CDR3 bases: TGTGCCAGCGGACCGATGACAGGGGCGGGGGAGACCCAGTACTTC. Translating it yields CASGPMTGAGETQYF.

This sequence joins TRBV12-3 or TRBV12-4 and TRBJ2-1; D not resolved. This CDR3 is 12 amino acids long. V lost 5 bases, J lost 3 bases, and 5 bases lay in between. For the CDR3, the DNA is TGTGCCAGCAGTCCGGGCTACAATGAGCAGTTCTTC. It codes for CASSPGYNEQFF.

The chain carries TRBV7-2 and TRBJ1-3; D might be TRBD1 (6 bases). This CDR3 has 16 amino acids. Trimming stripped 5 bases from V and 0 bases from J, with 14 bases between. The germline V gene encodes CDR1 SGHTA and CDR2 FQGNSA. Written as DNA, the CDR3 is TGTGCCAGCAGCCCGACCCGGACAGTCTCTGGAAACACCATATATTTT. It yields the protein CASSPTRTVSGNTIYF.

This clone was recorded a few times. CDR3 loop: CASSPQARYNNEQFF. The CDR3 DNA follows: TGTGCCAGCAGTCCCCAAGCGCGTTACAACAATGAGCAGTTCTTC. The chain is built from TRBV6-5 and TRBJ2-1; D ambiguous. Germline CDR1 reads MNHEY; CDR2 reads SVGAGI. This CDR3 is 15 amino acids long. Trimming took off 5 bases at V and 5 bases at J, with 16 bases between the two ends.

J is TRBJ1-1 and V is TRBV7-2; unclear D gene. Germline V CDR1 and CDR2: SGHTA, FQGNSA. The V end was cut by 2 bases, the J end by 0 bases, with 4 bases between. The CDR3 is made up of 13 amino acids. CDR3 sequence reads: CASSLYLNTEAFF. CDR3 in DNA: TGTGCCAGCAGCTTATATTTGAACACTGAAGCTTTCTTT.